This entry lists 19 T cell receptor beta chains sequenced from one sample in a study of shared clonotypes between healthy human individuals (dated by TCRdb to the early 2020s). Libraries came from the immunoSEQ multiplex PCR assay. TCRdb retrieved this table from immuneACCESS and kept in-frame rearrangements only. Not all clones are present; in checked studies, unresolved V genes account for under half, and no reason is known for the remainder. The table for this sample lists about 470,000 clones; roughly 77% of them were counted only once. 13% of the sample goes to the ten largest clones. The sample consisted of PBMCs. Every receptor here comes from a middle-aged woman in good health. Some clones in this sample may be carry-over from other donors' samples.

This clone turned up a few times. This may be a read error: a much more frequent sequence differs by one nucleotide. V and J are TRBV7-6 and TRBJ1-1; unclear D gene. V gave up 5 bases and J gave up 1 base, with 8 bases separating them. The germline V gene encodes CDR1 SGHVS and CDR2 FNYEAQ. The CDR3 is made up of 13 amino acids. As DNA, the CDR3 is TGTGCCAGCAGCCCCAGGAGGAACACTGAAGCTTTCTTT. Translating gives CASSPRRNTEAFF.

The chain recombines TRBV18 with TRBJ1-1; 9 bases agree with TRBD1. The ends lost 2 bases at V and 3 bases at J; junction bases unmatched: 1. CDR1 KGHSH and CDR2 LQKENI come from the germline V gene. CDR3 length: 14 amino acids. The CDR3 DNA is TGTGCCAGCTCACCAGACAGGGGGGACACTGAAGCTTTCTTT. Protein sequence: CASSPDRGDTEAFF.

This clone appeared a few times. The J gene is TRBJ2-2, the V gene TRBV7-2; no firm D call. Germline assignment: CDR1 SGHTA and CDR2 FQGNSA. The V end lost 5 bases, the J end lost 0 bases, and 10 bases lay between the germline ends. The CDR3 contains 15 residues. CDR3 in amino acids: CASSVARANTGELFF. As DNA, the CDR3 is TGTGCCAGCAGCGTTGCGCGAGCGAACACCGGGGAGCTGTTTTTT.

The chain couples TRBV2 to TRBJ1-1; 8 nucleotides agree with TRBD1. Germline-derived CDR1 and CDR2 are SNHLY and FYNNEI. V lost 6 bases and J lost 3; bases outside the gene matches: 6. The CDR3 is made up of 14 amino acids. This CDR3 reads CASSPQGVYTEAFF. The CDR3 DNA reads TGTGCCAGCAGCCCACAGGGGGTCTACACTGAAGCTTTCTTT.

The V call is TRBV7-9, the J call TRBJ1-4; D is uncertain. Germline values: CDR1 SEHNR, CDR2 FQNEAQ (reference sequence). The CDR3 extends over 13 amino acids. V was clipped by 8 bases and J by 3 bases, with 10 bases between them. The CDR3 sequence is CASRRAANEKLFF. The DNA for the CDR3 is TGTGCCAGCCGCCGCGCGGCTAATGAAAAACTGTTTTTT.

A remark on this clone: Other nucleotide sequences from this sample produce the same CDR3. The gene calls are TRBV7-3 and TRBJ2-1; possibly TRBD1 for D (6 bases). CDR3 length: 13 amino acids. The V gene lost 0 bases and the J gene lost 6 bases, with 6 bases spanning the gap. Germline V CDR1 and CDR2: SGHTA, FQGTGA. The DNA for the CDR3 is TGTGCCAGCAGCTTAACAGGGGGCAATGAGCAGTTCTTC. This gives the protein CASSLTGGNEQFF.

The chain joins TRBV25-1 to TRBJ2-1; no reliable D call. The CDR3 extends over 11 amino acids. The germline V and J ends were trimmed by 0 bases and 8 bases, with 2 bases remaining between them. From germline, CDR1 is MGHDK and CDR2 SYGVNS. The CDR3 sequence: CASSEYYEQFF. CDR3 coding DNA: TGTGCCAGCAGTGAATACTATGAGCAGTTCTTC.

The genes are TRBV6-6 and TRBJ2-5; 9 bases agree with TRBD2. With the DNA end fitting TRBJ2-7 better, the J assignment may be wrong. This CDR3 has 15 amino acids. Germline V CDR1 and CDR2: MNHNY, SVGAGI (reference sequence). Here the CDR3 DNA reads TGTGCCAGCAGTTACTCGCGCCTAGCGGGGTCCGAGCAGTACTTC. This codes for CASSYSRLAGSEQYF.

This clone was observed a handful of times. The DNA for the CDR3 is TGCGCCAGCAGCCCCCGTACGACTAGCGGGAGGACTTCGCGATACGAGCAGTACTTC. This sequence encodes CASSPRTTSGRTSRYEQYF. The V gene is TRBV4-1, the J gene TRBJ2-7; the match to TRBD2 covers 13 bases. CDR3 length: 19 amino acids. In germline, CDR1 is MGHRA, CDR2 YSYEKL. The junction had 16 bases not matched to a gene; V was cut back by 4 bases and J by 4 bases.

The gene calls are TRBV6-5 and TRBJ1-1; weak D call: TRBD1 (6 bases). The CDR3 covers 15 residues. Deletions cut 2 bases from V and 7 bases from J, with 17 bases between. Germline loops: CDR1 MNHEY, CDR2 SVGAGI. CDR3 coding DNA: TGTGCCAGCAGTTACCTCGGGCAGGGGATAGTTGAAGCTTTCTTT. This gives the protein CASSYLGQGIVEAFF.

The genes are TRBV10-3 and TRBJ2-1, with 7 bases matching TRBD2. J lost 5 bases, V lost 3 bases, and 10 bases had no gene match. This CDR3 spans 16 amino acids. CDR1 and CDR2 from the germline V gene are ENHRY and SYGVKD. The CDR3 here is CAISDRRASGNNEQFF. DNA for the CDR3: TGTGCCATCAGTGACAGGAGGGCTAGCGGAAACAATGAGCAGTTCTTC.

The chain links TRBV7-2 to TRBJ2-2; D gene unclear. The CDR3 is made up of 17 amino acids. Germline V CDR1 and CDR2: SGHTA, FQGNSA. Trimming stripped 1 base from V and 0 bases from J, with 12 bases between. The CDR3 reads CASSLDLGSANTGELFF. The CDR3 coding sequence is TGTGCCAGCAGCTTAGACTTGGGATCCGCGAACACCGGGGAGCTGTTTTTT.

The genes are TRBV6-1 and TRBJ2-1; 10 bases fit TRBD1. Per the germline V gene, CDR1 is MNHNS and CDR2 is SASEGT. The CDR3 is 14 amino acids. V was pared by 6 bases and J by 7 bases, with 6 bases of the junction left unmatched. CDR3 sequence: CASSRDRGINEQFF. The CDR3 coding sequence is TGTGCCAGCAGCCGGGACAGGGGAATAAATGAGCAGTTCTTC.

This clone was detected a few times. CDR3 amino acids: CASSTLVGGLAKQFF. The DNA of the CDR3 is TGTGCCAGCAGCACCCTGGTAGGAGGGTTGGCAAAGCAGTTCTTC. The V and J genes are TRBV11-2 and TRBJ2-1; tentatively, D is TRBD2 (6 bases). The CDR3 runs to 15 residues. Germline CDR1 reads SGHAT; CDR2 reads FQNNGV. Trimming took off 5 bases at V and 11 bases at J, with 22 bases between the two ends.

The genes are TRBV18 and TRBJ2-5; 10 nucleotides line up with TRBD2. Matching the DNA end better, TRBJ2-7 makes the J call doubtful. Germline assignment: CDR1 KGHSH and CDR2 LQKENI. The CDR3 spans 15 residues. The CDR3 bases are TGTGCCAGCTCCCGAGCGGGAGGGGGGAATTACGAGCAGTACTTC. It yields the protein CASSRAGGGNYEQYF.

The chain recombines TRBV2 with TRBJ1-2; TRBD1 matches 8 bases. The ends lost 4 bases at V and 6 bases at J; junction bases unmatched: 4. This CDR3 region has 13 residues. Germline loops: CDR1 SNHLY, CDR2 FYNNEI. The CDR3, as DNA: TGTGCCAGCAGTGGGACAGGGCTCGATGGCTACACCTTC. The encoded protein is CASSGTGLDGYTF. Filled out from reference TRBV2 and TRBJ1-2, the complete variable domain reads EPEVTQTPSHQVTQMGQEVILRCVPISNHLYFYWYRQILGQKVEFLVSFYNNEISEKSEIFDDQFSVERPDGSNFTLKIRSTKLEDSAMYFCASSGTGLDGYTFGSGTRLTVV.

This chain links TRBV13 with TRBJ2-1; TRBD1 agrees at 12 bases. V dropped 5 bases and J dropped 9; count of bases not matched to a gene: 5. Per the germline V gene, CDR1 is PRHDT and CDR2 is FYEKMQ (reference sequence). The CDR3 has 14 residues. CDR3 nucleotides: TGTGCCAGCAGCCCGGGGACAGGGGGCAGTGAGCAGTTCTTC. This codes for CASSPGTGGSEQFF. Together with reference TRBV13 and TRBJ2-1, the CDR3 gives the full variable domain: AAGVIQSPRHLIKEKRETATLKCYPIPRHDTVYWYQQGPGQDPQFLISFYEKMQSDKGSIPDRFSAQQFSDYHSELNMSSLELGDSALYFCASSPGTGGSEQFFGPGTRLTVL.

This sequence joins TRBV4-1 and TRBJ2-7; 8 nucleotides line up with TRBD1. Trimming took 5 bases from V and 3 from J; bases not matched to a gene: 3. Germline loops: CDR1 MGHRA, CDR2 YSYEKL. The CDR3 has 13 amino acids. The CDR3 region has the DNA TGCGCCAGCAGCATCGACAGGGGCTACGAGCAGTACTTC. Protein: CASSIDRGYEQYF.

This chain connects TRBV5-1 to TRBJ1-2; D remains ambiguous. The CDR3 runs to 13 residues. From germline, CDR1 is SGHRS and CDR2 YFSETQ. The ends were cut back, 0 bases at V and 8 bases at J, with 11 bases in the middle. CDR3 coding DNA: TGCGCCAGCAGCTTGGGGACCTCAGAGGGCTACACCTTC. Translating it yields CASSLGTSEGYTF.